This T cell receptor (beta chain) was observed in a study of beta chain features in type 1 diabetes. Overall study results and limits: Shorter TCRB CDR3s, moderately but significantly so, marked every one of the four CD4+ subsets in Type 1 diabetes patients.

Remarks on this clone: The antigen remains undetermined.

CDR1 is SGHNT and CDR2 is YYREEE in the germline V gene (reference sequence). The CDR3 spans 15 residues. Trimming took off 2 bases at V and 2 bases at J, with 10 bases between the two ends. Reverse transcribing all isolated RNA meant expressed TCRB transcripts were sequenced. TCRdb's table, derived via immunoSEQ multiplex PCR, lists solely in-frame clones and lacks some. Of under 150,000 clones listed, approximately 15% were seen once; the top ten hold 2.6%. The sequence derives from a man aged 18 to 29 with type 1 diabetes. The sequenced material came from central memory CD4+ T cells from blood. The V gene is TRBV5-4, the J gene TRBJ2-2; D is perhaps TRBD2 (6 bases). The chain's CDR3 is CASSLRAGNTGELFF. The CDR3 region has the DNA TGTGCCAGCAGCTTAAGAGCGGGCAACACCGGGGAGCTGTTTTTT.